This T cell receptor (beta chain) came from a study of control samples from healthy donors and cancer patients (dated by TCRdb to the early 2020s). According to the germline V gene, CDR1 reads SGHDT and CDR2 reads YYEEEE. V is cut by 0 bases and J by 4 bases, and the space between the germline ends is 10 bases. The CDR3 covers 14 residues, taking in both the cysteine and the phenylalanine. Only the CDR3 DNA is retained, 42 bases long and in frame from the first base. Libraries were prepared through the immunoSEQ multiplex PCR assay. TCRdb limited this immuneACCESS table to in-frame rearrangements with V and J called. A share of clones is missing; checked studies link under half to unresolved V genes, and the rest is unexplained. The sample table lists 150,000 to 200,000 clones, roughly nine tenths of them with a count of one. The ten largest clonotypes hold about 1.6% of the sample. As concerns this clone: Its target antigen remains unknown. No clone much larger than this one lies a single base away; base qualities are absent.

The specimen was blood. The receptor comes from a woman younger than 45 in good health. The chain employs TRBV5-6 and TRBJ1-1; confidence is insufficient to name the D gene. The sequenced DNA: TGTGCCAGCAGCTTGGGGGATTGGAGCACTGAAGCTTTCTTT. This sequence encodes CASSLGDWSTEAFF.